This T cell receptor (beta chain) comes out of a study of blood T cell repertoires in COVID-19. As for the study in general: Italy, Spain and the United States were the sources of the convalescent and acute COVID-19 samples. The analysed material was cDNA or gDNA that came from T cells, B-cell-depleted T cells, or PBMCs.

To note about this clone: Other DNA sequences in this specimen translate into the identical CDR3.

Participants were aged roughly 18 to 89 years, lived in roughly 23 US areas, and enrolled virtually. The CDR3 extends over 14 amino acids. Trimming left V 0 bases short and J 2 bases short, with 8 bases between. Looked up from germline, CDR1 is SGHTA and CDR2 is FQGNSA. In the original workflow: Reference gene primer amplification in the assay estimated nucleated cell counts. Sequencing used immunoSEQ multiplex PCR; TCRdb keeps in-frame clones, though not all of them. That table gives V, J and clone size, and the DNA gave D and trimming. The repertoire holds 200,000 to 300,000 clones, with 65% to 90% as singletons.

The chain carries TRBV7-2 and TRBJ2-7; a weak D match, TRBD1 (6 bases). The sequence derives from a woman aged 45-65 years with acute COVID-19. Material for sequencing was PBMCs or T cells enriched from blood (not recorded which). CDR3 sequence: CASSLAQGTYEQYF. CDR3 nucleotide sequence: TGTGCCAGCAGCTTAGCGCAGGGGACCTACGAGCAGTACTTC.